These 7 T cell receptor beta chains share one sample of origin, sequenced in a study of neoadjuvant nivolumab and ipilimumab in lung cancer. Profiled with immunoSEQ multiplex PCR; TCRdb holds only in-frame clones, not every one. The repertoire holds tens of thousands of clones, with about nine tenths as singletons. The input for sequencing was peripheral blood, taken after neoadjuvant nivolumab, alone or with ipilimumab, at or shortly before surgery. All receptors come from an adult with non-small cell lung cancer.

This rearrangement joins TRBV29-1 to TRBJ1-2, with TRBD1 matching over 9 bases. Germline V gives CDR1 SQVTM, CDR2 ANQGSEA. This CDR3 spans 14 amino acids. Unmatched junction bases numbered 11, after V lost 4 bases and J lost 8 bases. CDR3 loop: CSVVPPTGGWGYTF. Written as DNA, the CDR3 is TGCAGCGTTGTTCCCCCGACAGGGGGGTGGGGCTACACCTTC. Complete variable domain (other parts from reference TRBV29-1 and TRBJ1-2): SAVISQKPSRDICQRGTSLTIQCQVDSQVTMMFWYRQQPGQSLTLIATANQGSEATYESGFVIDKFPISRPNLTFSTLTVSNMSPEDSSIYLCSVVPPTGGWGYTFGSGTRLTVV.

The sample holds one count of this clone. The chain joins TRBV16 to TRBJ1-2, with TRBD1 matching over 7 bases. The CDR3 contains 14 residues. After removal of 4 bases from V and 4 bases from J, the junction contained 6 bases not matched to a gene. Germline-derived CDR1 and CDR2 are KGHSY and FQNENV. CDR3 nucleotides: TGTGCCAGCAGCCTAACCCGGGACAGCTATGGCTACACCTTC. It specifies CASSLTRDSYGYTF.

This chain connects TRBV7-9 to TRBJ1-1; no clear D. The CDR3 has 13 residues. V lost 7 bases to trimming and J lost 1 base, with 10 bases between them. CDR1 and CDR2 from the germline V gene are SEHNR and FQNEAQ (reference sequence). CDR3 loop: CASTSRTNTEAFF. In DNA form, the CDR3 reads TGTGCCAGCACCAGTCGTACGAACACTGAAGCTTTCTTT.

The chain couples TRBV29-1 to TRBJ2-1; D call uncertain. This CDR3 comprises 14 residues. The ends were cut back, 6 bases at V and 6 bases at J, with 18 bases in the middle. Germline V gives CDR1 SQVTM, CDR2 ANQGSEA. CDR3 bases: TGCAGCGTGATGAGCAGGATGTATAGCAATGAGCAGTTCTTC. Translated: CSVMSRMYSNEQFF.

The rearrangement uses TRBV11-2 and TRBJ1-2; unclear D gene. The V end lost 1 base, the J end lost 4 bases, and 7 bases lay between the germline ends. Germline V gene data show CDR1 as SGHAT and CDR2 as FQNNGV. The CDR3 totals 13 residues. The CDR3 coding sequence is TGTGCCAGCAGCTTAGGCAGCCTCTATGGCTACACCTTC. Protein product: CASSLGSLYGYTF.

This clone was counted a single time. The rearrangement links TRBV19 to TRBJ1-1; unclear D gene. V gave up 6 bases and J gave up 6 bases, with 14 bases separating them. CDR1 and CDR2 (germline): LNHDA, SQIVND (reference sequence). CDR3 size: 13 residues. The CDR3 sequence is CASSPRGLAEAFF. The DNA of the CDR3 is TGTGCCAGTAGCCCCCGGGGATTGGCTGAAGCTTTCTTT.

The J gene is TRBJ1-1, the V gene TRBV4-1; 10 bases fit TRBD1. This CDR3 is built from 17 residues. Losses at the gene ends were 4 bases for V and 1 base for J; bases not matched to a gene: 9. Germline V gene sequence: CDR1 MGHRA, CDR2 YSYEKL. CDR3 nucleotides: TGCGCCAGCAGCCTAAACGGACAGGGGGAACCGAACACTGAAGCTTTCTTT. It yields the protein CASSLNGQGEPNTEAFF.